These T cell receptor beta chains were read from a single sample in a study of blood T cell repertoires in COVID-19. Sequencing used immunoSEQ multiplex PCR; TCRdb keeps in-frame clones, though not all of them. There are about 240,000 clones in the sample; around 83% occur only once, and roughly 8.2% lies in the top ten. Sequencing input: peripheral blood. These receptors were taken from a woman older than 75 with COVID-19, enrolled during active disease. Each CDR3 is given with its conserved first and last residue. The order of the fields is V gene, D gene, J gene, CDR3 protein, CDR3 DNA. A D gene is named only where the DNA matches it firmly.

v_call: TRBV4-1; d_call: TRBD1; j_call: TRBJ1-1; cdr3_aa: CASSQARGQRKAFF; cdr3_nt: TGCGCCAGCAGCCAAGCGAGGGGGCAAAGGAAAGCTTTCTTT
v_call: TRBV18; d_call: TRBD1; j_call: TRBJ2-1; cdr3_aa: CASATARDRGRNEQFF; cdr3_nt: TGTGCCAGCGCAACTGCCCGGGACAGGGGGCGGAATGAGCAGTTCTTC
v_call: TRBV24-1; d_call: -; j_call: TRBJ1-1; cdr3_aa: CATSSTGMTEAFF; cdr3_nt: TGTGCCACCAGCTCAACAGGGATGACTGAAGCTTTCTTT
v_call: TRBV10-3; d_call: -; j_call: TRBJ2-7; cdr3_aa: CAISESREQYF; cdr3_nt: TGTGCCATCAGTGAGTCGAGGGAGCAGTACTTC
v_call: TRBV15; d_call: -; j_call: TRBJ1-5; cdr3_aa: CATSLGARGIQPQHF; cdr3_nt: TGTGCCACCAGTTTGGGGGCCAGGGGTATTCAGCCCCAGCATTTT
v_call: TRBV11-2; d_call: -; j_call: TRBJ1-1; cdr3_aa: CASTLRGEAFF; cdr3_nt: TGTGCCAGCACTTTGAGAGGTGAAGCTTTCTTT
v_call: TRBV9; d_call: -; j_call: TRBJ2-3; cdr3_aa: CASSAVRDTQYF; cdr3_nt: TGTGCCAGCAGCGCCGTTAGAGATACGCAGTATTTT
v_call: TRBV3-1/TRBV3-2; d_call: TRBD2; j_call: TRBJ2-2; cdr3_aa: CASSQASGGPTGELFF; cdr3_nt: TGTGCCAGCAGCCAGGCTAGCGGGGGGCCCACCGGGGAGCTGTTTTTT
v_call: TRBV7-9; d_call: TRBD1; j_call: TRBJ2-2; cdr3_aa: CASSFGQGAGELFF; cdr3_nt: TGTGCCAGCAGCTTCGGACAGGGGGCCGGGGAGCTGTTTTTT
v_call: TRBV4-1; d_call: -; j_call: TRBJ2-1; cdr3_aa: CASSQGRQGYNEQFF; cdr3_nt: TGCGCCAGCAGCCAGGGAAGGCAGGGCTACAATGAGCAGTTCTTC
v_call: TRBV6-5; d_call: -; j_call: TRBJ1-2; cdr3_aa: CASTPGLIANYGYTF; cdr3_nt: TGTGCCAGCACCCCGGGACTGATAGCTAACTATGGCTACACCTTC
v_call: TRBV12-3/TRBV12-4; d_call: -; j_call: TRBJ1-5; cdr3_aa: CASSLNILPQHF; cdr3_nt: TGTGCCAGCAGTTTAAATATATTGCCCCAGCATTTT
v_call: TRBV15; d_call: -; j_call: TRBJ2-1; cdr3_aa: CATRVDNEQFF; cdr3_nt: TGTGCCACCAGGGTAGACAATGAGCAGTTCTTC